This TCR beta chain was sequenced during a study of T cells in Graves' hyperthyroidism and ophthalmopathy. V gave up 2 bases and J gave up 8 bases, with 12 bases separating them. Germline loops: CDR1 LNHNV, CDR2 YYDKDF (reference sequence). This CDR3 region has 13 residues. This clonotype was observed at least ten times. RNA transcripts yielded amplified TCR beta CDR3 regions. RT-PCR in the first round (using the HTBI primer set) targeted the TCR CDR3. TCRdb redid the calling of the multiplex PCR reads with MiXCR, one entry per CDR3 protein. This sample has 300,000 to 450,000 distinct CDR3 sequences; about 13% occur once, and the top ten carry around a tenth.

J is TRBJ1-1 and V is TRBV15, with D perhaps TRBD1 (6 bases). Sequenced material: blood. This sequence was found in a woman younger than 35 with Graves' hyperthyroidism. CDR3 region: CATSRLQGGEAFF. CDR3 nucleotides: TGTGCCACCAGCAGACTACAAGGGGGGGAAGCTTTCTTT.